The 25 T cell receptor beta chains presented below share a single source sample, sequenced in a study of early T cells in non-severe SARS-CoV-2 infection. Via MiXCR, TCRdb re-called the 5' RACE reads, giving one row per CDR3 protein. The profile shows fewer than 65,000 distinct CDR3 sequences, 5.9% of them singletons. The sample here was whole blood, taken at baseline. These receptors were taken from an adult who was a healthcare worker with PCR-confirmed SARS-CoV-2 infection or an uninfected control (not recorded which).

This clonotype was detected ten times or more. The genes are TRBV18 and TRBJ1-2; D possibly corresponds to TRBD1 (5 bases). This CDR3 has 14 amino acids. CDR1 and CDR2 (germline): KGHSH, LQKENI. The V end lost 3 bases, the J end lost 4 bases, and 12 bases lay between the germline ends. The DNA of the CDR3 is TGTGCCAGCTCACCGAGCGCAGGGCTCTATGGCTACACCTTC. Its protein is CASSPSAGLYGYTF.

This clonotype came up many times. The chain joins TRBV9 to TRBJ1-3; D gene ambiguous. From germline, CDR1 is SGDLS and CDR2 YYNGEE. CDR3 length equals 17 residues. V was shortened by 0 bases and J by 0 bases, with 13 bases between the two germline ends. This CDR3 reads CASSVAGIGISGNTIYF. In DNA, the CDR3 is TGTGCCAGCAGCGTAGCTGGAATCGGAATCTCTGGAAACACCATATATTTT.

This clonotype turned up a few times. This chain uses TRBV12-5 with TRBJ2-1; 7 bases align to TRBD2. There are 15 residues in the CDR3. Germline CDR1 and CDR2: LGHNT and FRNRAP. Trimming removed 0 bases from V and 9 bases from J; junction bases left unmatched: 8. CDR3 amino acids: CASGLVGGPGGEQFF. CDR3 DNA: TGTGCTAGTGGTTTGGTGGGAGGGCCGGGTGGTGAGCAGTTCTTC.

Only a few counts were recorded for this clonotype. The chain recombines TRBV6-1 with TRBJ1-2; no firm D call. V lost 0 bases to trimming and J lost 8 bases, with 13 bases between them. Germline V gene sequence: CDR1 MNHNS, CDR2 SASEGT. This CDR3 is 14 amino acids long. In DNA form, the CDR3 reads TGTGCCAGCAGTGAAGCGGGCAGTCGGGGAGGCTACACCTTC. Translated: CASSEAGSRGGYTF.

There are many counts of this clonotype. This chain joins TRBV10-3 and TRBJ2-3; D is possibly TRBD1 or TRBD2 (6 bases each). This CDR3 contains 15 residues. V gave up 7 bases and J gave up 1 base, with 15 bases separating them. Germline assignment: CDR1 ENHRY and CDR2 SYGVKD. The CDR3 region is CAIKAGASGTDTQYF. The CDR3 nucleotides read TGTGCCATCAAGGCAGGGGCTAGCGGCACAGATACGCAGTATTTT.

This clonotype was counted at least ten times. The CDR3 DNA is TGTGCCAGCAGTTACGAGTTAGCGAGGAACAATGAGCAGTTCTTC. Translation: CASSYELARNNEQFF. This chain connects TRBV6-7 to TRBJ2-1; perhaps TRBD2 as D (5 bases). TRBV6-7 is noted as an ORF with a role that remains uncertain. The V end lost 2 bases, the J end lost 5 bases, and 13 bases lay between the germline ends. The length of the CDR3 is 15 residues.

The table lists this clonotype with many counts. The V gene is TRBV11-3, the J gene TRBJ2-1; tentatively, D is TRBD2 (6 bases). The CDR3 is 15 residues long. Germline V CDR1 and CDR2: SGHNT, YENEEA. Trimming took 5 bases from V and 2 from J, leaving 13 bases between them. The CDR3 DNA sequence: TGTGCCAGCAGCAGCGGGTATGGGACCTACAATGAGCAGTTCTTC. Protein product: CASSSGYGTYNEQFF.

There are many counts of this clonotype. The CDR3 reads CASSPGTSGRTQYF. DNA of the CDR3: TGTGCCAGCAGCCCGGGGACTAGCGGGAGAACCCAGTACTTC. This chain connects TRBV7-2 to TRBJ2-5; 14 nucleotides align to TRBD2. Germline V gives CDR1 SGHTA, CDR2 FQGNSA. V trimming: 5 bases; J trimming: 8 bases; junction bases outside the gene matches: 4. This CDR3 region has 14 residues.

This clonotype was recorded a few times. The chain combines TRBV6-5 with TRBJ1-2, with D hard to call. With 6 bases removed from V and 2 bases from J, the gap between germline ends came to 10 bases. The CDR3 is made up of 13 amino acids. CDR1 is MNHEY, CDR2 SVGAGI, per germline. The CDR3 loop is CASRLEANYGYTF. The CDR3 DNA is TGTGCCAGCAGGCTCGAGGCCAACTATGGCTACACCTTC.

This clonotype showed up many times. This chain links TRBV7-6 with TRBJ2-5, with D maybe TRBD2 (6 bases). Trimming shortened V by 3 bases and J by 5 bases, and 25 bases separated the two germline ends. From germline, CDR1 is SGHVS and CDR2 FNYEAQ. The CDR3 extends over 18 amino acids. Here the CDR3 reads CASSFNNMASEYGETQYF. The DNA of the CDR3 is TGTGCCAGCAGCTTTAATAATATGGCTAGCGAATACGGGGAGACCCAGTACTTC.

The rearrangement joins TRBV11-2 to TRBJ2-5; D may be TRBD1 or TRBD2 (5 bases each). CDR3 length: 13 amino acids. Germline assignment: CDR1 SGHAT and CDR2 FQNNGV. V was clipped by 7 bases and J by 6 bases, with 15 bases between them. The CDR3 DNA sequence: TGTGCCAGCACCAAGGGGACCCAGAAGACCCAGTACTTC. Translated, it gives CASTKGTQKTQYF.

There are a few counts of this clonotype. The CDR3 nucleotides are TGCAGCGTTACCCGGACCGAAAAAGCTTTCTTT. This gives the protein CSVTRTEKAFF. This chain connects TRBV29-1 to TRBJ1-1; D is undetermined. V was cut by 5 bases and J by 9 bases, with 13 bases left in between. The CDR3 runs 11 residues. Germline V gives CDR1 SQVTM, CDR2 ANQGSEA. Variable domain in full (rest from reference TRBV29-1 and TRBJ1-1): SAVISQKPSRDICQRGTSLTIQCQVDSQVTMMFWYRQQPGQSLTLIATANQGSEATYESGFVIDKFPISRPNLTFSTLTVSNMSPEDSSIYLCSVTRTEKAFFGQGTRLTVV.

This clonotype was recorded at least ten times. The rearrangement links TRBV29-1 to TRBJ1-1; 10 bases are a match to TRBD1. V lost 7 bases and J lost 3; bases outside the gene matches: 8. CDR1 and CDR2 (germline): SQVTM, ANQGSEA. The CDR3 covers 14 residues. The CDR3 DNA reads TGCAGCGCCGGGACAGGGGAGTGGGACACTGAAGCTTTCTTT. The encoded protein is CSAGTGEWDTEAFF.

This clonotype was seen repeatedly, ten times or more. The rearrangement joins TRBV10-3 to TRBJ1-5; possibly TRBD1 for D (6 bases). V lost 4 bases, J lost 7 bases, and 20 bases lay in between. Germline V gives CDR1 ENHRY, CDR2 SYGVKD. This CDR3 is 16 amino acids long. The CDR3 region is CAISGEQGGGWQPQHF. CDR3 nucleotide sequence: TGTGCCATCAGTGGAGAACAGGGAGGTGGTTGGCAGCCCCAGCATTTT.

This clonotype was seen at least ten times. The chain uses TRBV14 and TRBJ2-6; the D is unclear. This CDR3 contains 15 residues. The V gene lost 0 bases and the J gene lost 3 bases, with 6 bases spanning the gap. The germline gives CDR1 SGHDN, CDR2 FVKESK. The chain's CDR3 is CASSQEFLGANVLTF. CDR3 sequence (DNA): TGTGCCAGCAGCCAAGAATTCCTTGGGGCCAACGTCCTGACTTTC.

About this clonotype itself: Relative to the germline gene, one junction end is altered; a read error may explain this. V gene TRBV11-2 combines with J gene TRBJ1-1, with a possible D match to TRBD1 (5 bases). This CDR3 has 12 residues. Germline CDR1 SGHAT, CDR2 FQNNGV. Here the CDR3 reads CASSLDRGTNIF. CDR3 sequence (DNA): TGTGCCAGCAGCTTAGATAGGGGCACGAATATATTT.

The chain employs TRBV18 and TRBJ2-7, with D perhaps matching TRBD1 (6 bases). The CDR3 spans 14 residues. Germline CDR1 KGHSH, CDR2 LQKENI. Deletions cut 6 bases from V and 3 bases from J, with 15 bases between. CDR3 DNA: TGTGCCAGCTCGCCTCAAAACAGGGTCTACGAGCAGTACTTC. Protein sequence: CASSPQNRVYEQYF. The entire variable domain, with the rest obtained from reference TRBV18 and TRBJ2-7, is as follows: NAGVMQNPRHLVRRRGQEARLRCSPMKGHSHVYWYRQLPEEGLKFMVYLQKENIIDESGMPKERFSAEFPKEGPSILRIQQVVRGDSAAYFCASSPQNRVYEQYFGPGTRLTVT.

Ten or more counts support this clonotype. The chain combines TRBV20-1 with TRBJ2-3; 11 positions agree with TRBD2. The V gene's germline CDR1 is DFQATT and CDR2 SNEGSKA (reference sequence). Losses at the gene ends were 0 bases for V and 3 bases for J; bases not matched to a gene: 8. This CDR3 comprises 17 residues. The CDR3 reads CSARDGLAGGWTDTQYF. The DNA for the CDR3 is TGCAGTGCTAGAGATGGCCTAGCGGGAGGCTGGACAGATACGCAGTATTTT.

The CDR3 loop reads CASNDGTENTEAFF. The CDR3 DNA reads as TGCGCCAGCAATGACGGGACGGAGAACACTGAAGCTTTCTTT. This chain joins TRBV5-1 and TRBJ1-1; D possibly corresponds to TRBD1 (5 bases). Per germline, CDR1 SGHRS and CDR2 YFSETQ. Trimming removed 6 bases at V and 1 base at J, with 13 bases between. The CDR3 consists of 14 residues.

As concerns this clonotype: This may stem from a read error, because a much larger clone lies one nucleotide away. Here the CDR3 DNA reads TGTGCCAGCAGTGAGATATCGACTAGCGGGGAGCAGTTCTTC. Translation gives CASSEISTSGEQFF. This chain uses TRBV2 with TRBJ2-1; 10 bases agree with TRBD2. Germline lookup yields CDR1 SNHLY and CDR2 FYNNEI. The CDR3 spans 14 residues. After removal of 3 bases from V and 10 bases from J, the junction contained 6 bases not matched to a gene.

The J gene is TRBJ1-5, the V gene TRBV3-1, with unresolved D. The CDR3 runs 14 residues. Germline CDR1 reads LGHDT; CDR2 reads YNNKEL (reference sequence). The V gene lost 1 base and the J gene lost 4 bases, with 8 bases spanning the gap. CDR3 in DNA: TGTGCCAGCAGCCAAGGAGGGAGAAATCAGCCCCAGCATTTT. It specifies CASSQGGRNQPQHF.

This clonotype has ten or more counts. J is TRBJ1-1 and V is TRBV4-2; the match to TRBD1 covers 8 bases. The germline V gene encodes CDR1 LGHNA and CDR2 YNFKEQ. With 4 bases clipped from V and 2 bases from J, the junction kept 6 bases outside the gene matches. The CDR3 runs 15 residues. CDR3 bases: TGTGCCAGCAGCCCCTCTGCAGGGGGCAACACTGAAGCTTTCTTT. Protein product: CASSPSAGGNTEAFF.

This clonotype has at least ten counts. The chain couples TRBV6-2 or TRBV6-3 to TRBJ2-3, with TRBD2 identical over 10 bases. The CDR3 length is 18 residues. V lost 3 bases to trimming and J lost 4 bases; unmatched junction nucleotides: 13. Looked up from germline, CDR1 is MNHEY and CDR2 is SVGEGT. As DNA, the CDR3 is TGTGCCAGCAGTTATCTAGCGGGGGCCGACGAGAGCCCAGATACGCAGTATTTT. This codes for CASSYLAGADESPDTQYF.

This clonotype has more than one count but fewer than ten. This chain joins TRBV29-1 and TRBJ2-5; D gene ambiguous. The V and J ends lost 4 bases and 0 bases respectively, with 9 bases between them. CDR1 and CDR2 (germline): SQVTM, ANQGSEA. The CDR3 has 13 residues. The CDR3 DNA reads TGCAGCGTTGTGGGCCGGTACCAAGAGACCCAGTACTTC. Its translation is CSVVGRYQETQYF.

The chain couples TRBV5-4 to TRBJ2-5; the D gene is possibly TRBD2 (5 bases). The V gene lost 1 base and the J gene lost 5 bases, with 15 bases spanning the gap. CDR3 length: 15 residues. The V gene's germline CDR1 is SGHNT and CDR2 YYREEE (reference sequence). The CDR3 loop is CASSLSRGHEETQYF. Here the CDR3 DNA reads TGTGCCAGCAGCTTGAGTCGAGGGCACGAGGAGACCCAGTACTTC.